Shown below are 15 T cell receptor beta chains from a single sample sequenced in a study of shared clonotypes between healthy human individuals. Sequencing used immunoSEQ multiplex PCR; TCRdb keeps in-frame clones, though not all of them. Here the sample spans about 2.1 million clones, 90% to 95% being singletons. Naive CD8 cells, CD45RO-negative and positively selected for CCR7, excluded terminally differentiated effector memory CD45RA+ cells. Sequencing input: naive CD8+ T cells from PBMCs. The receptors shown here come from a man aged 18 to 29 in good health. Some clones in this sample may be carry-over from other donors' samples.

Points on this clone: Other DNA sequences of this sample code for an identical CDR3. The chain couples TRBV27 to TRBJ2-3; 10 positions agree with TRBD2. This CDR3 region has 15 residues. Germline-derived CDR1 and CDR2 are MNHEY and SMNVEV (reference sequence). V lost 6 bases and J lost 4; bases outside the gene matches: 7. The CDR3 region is CASSLSGRAADTQYF. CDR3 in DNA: TGTGCCAGCAGCCTAAGCGGGAGGGCCGCAGATACGCAGTATTTT.

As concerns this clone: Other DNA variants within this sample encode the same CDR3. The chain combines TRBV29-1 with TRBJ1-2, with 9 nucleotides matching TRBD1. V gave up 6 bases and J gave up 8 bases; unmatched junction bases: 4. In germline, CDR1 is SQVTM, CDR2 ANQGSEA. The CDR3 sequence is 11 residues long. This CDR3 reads CSVDRGGGYTF. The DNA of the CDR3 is TGCAGCGTCGACAGGGGGGGAGGCTACACCTTC.

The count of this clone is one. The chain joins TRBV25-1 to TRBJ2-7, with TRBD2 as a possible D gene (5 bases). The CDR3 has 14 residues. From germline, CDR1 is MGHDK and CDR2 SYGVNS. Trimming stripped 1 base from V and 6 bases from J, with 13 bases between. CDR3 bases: TGTGCCAGCAGTGAATTATTCCGAGAGGGCGAGCAGTACTTC. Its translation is CASSELFREGEQYF.

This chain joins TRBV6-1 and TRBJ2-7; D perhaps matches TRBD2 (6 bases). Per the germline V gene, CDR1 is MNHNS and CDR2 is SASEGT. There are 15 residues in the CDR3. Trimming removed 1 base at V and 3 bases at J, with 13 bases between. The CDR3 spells CASSEDGSPNYEQYF. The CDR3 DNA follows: TGTGCCAGCAGTGAAGACGGGAGCCCCAACTACGAGCAGTACTTC.

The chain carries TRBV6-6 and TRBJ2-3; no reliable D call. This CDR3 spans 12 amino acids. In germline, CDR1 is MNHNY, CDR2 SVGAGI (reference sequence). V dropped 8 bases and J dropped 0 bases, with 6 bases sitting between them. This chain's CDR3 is CASCCSTDTQYF. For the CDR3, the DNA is TGTGCCAGCTGCTGTAGCACAGATACGCAGTATTTT.

CDR3 loop: CASKTTGVSYEQYF. DNA of the CDR3: TGTGCCAGTAAAACTACAGGCGTATCCTACGAGCAGTACTTC. This chain connects TRBV19 to TRBJ2-7, with TRBD1 as a possible D gene (5 bases). Germline V CDR1 and CDR2: LNHDA, SQIVND (reference sequence). CDR3 length equals 14 residues. V lost 7 bases to trimming and J lost 1 base, with 14 bases between them.

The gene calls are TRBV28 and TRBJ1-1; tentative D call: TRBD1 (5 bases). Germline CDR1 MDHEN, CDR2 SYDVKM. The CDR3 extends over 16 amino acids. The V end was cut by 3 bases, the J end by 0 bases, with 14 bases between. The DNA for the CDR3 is TGTGCCAGCAGTTTCCCCACGGACATCATGAACACTGAAGCTTTCTTT. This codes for CASSFPTDIMNTEAFF. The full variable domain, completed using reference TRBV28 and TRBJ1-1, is DVKVTQSSRYLVKRTGEKVFLECVQDMDHENMFWYRQDPGLGLRLIYFSYDVKMKEKGDIPEGYSVSREKKERFSLILESASTNQTSMYLCASSFPTDIMNTEAFFGQGTRLTVV.

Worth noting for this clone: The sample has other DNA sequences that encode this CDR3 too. CDR3: CASSLAGGRAYEQYF. The CDR3 DNA is TGTGCCAGCAGCTTAGCCGGCGGGAGGGCGTACGAGCAGTACTTC. This rearrangement joins TRBV7-8 to TRBJ2-7, with 9 bases aligning to TRBD2. The ends lost 0 bases at V and 4 bases at J; junction bases unmatched: 4. CDR3 size: 15 residues. The germline gives CDR1 SGHVS, CDR2 FQNEAQ.

The chain's CDR3 is CASSEASGGVYGYTF. The DNA of the CDR3 is TGTGCCAGCAGTGAAGCGTCGGGGGGAGTCTATGGCTACACCTTC. V usage is TRBV2 and J usage is TRBJ1-2; D might be TRBD1 (5 bases). The CDR3 has 15 residues. V was pared by 0 bases and J by 4 bases, with 12 bases between. Germline V gives CDR1 SNHLY, CDR2 FYNNEI.

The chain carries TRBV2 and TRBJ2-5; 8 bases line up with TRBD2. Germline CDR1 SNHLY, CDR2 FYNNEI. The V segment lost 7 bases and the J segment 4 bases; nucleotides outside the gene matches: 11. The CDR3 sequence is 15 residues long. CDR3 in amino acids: CASIILAGRRETQYF. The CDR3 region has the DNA TGTGCCAGCATTATCCTAGCGGGCAGGCGAGAGACCCAGTACTTC.

The CDR3 coding sequence is TGTGCCAGCAGTCCCCGGCTGTCGGCCTATGGCTACACCTTC. It encodes CASSPRLSAYGYTF. V gene TRBV25-1 combines with J gene TRBJ1-2; D unresolved. This CDR3 has 14 amino acids. V lost 5 bases and J lost 4, with 14 bases in between. CDR1 is MGHDK and CDR2 is SYGVNS in the germline V gene.

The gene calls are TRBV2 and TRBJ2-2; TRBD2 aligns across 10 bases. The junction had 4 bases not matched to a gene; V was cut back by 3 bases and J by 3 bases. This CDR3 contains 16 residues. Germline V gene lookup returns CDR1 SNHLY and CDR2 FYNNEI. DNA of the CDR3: TGTGCCAGCAGTGATGTTAGCGGGAGGTACACCGGGGAGCTGTTTTTT. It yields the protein CASSDVSGRYTGELFF.

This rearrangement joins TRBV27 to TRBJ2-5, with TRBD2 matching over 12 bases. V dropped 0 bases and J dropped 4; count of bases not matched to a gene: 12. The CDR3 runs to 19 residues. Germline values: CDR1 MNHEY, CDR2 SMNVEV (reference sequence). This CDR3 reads CASSLSMVVGLAGLETQYF. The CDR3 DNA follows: TGTGCCAGCAGTTTATCGATGGTCGTCGGACTAGCGGGATTAGAGACCCAGTACTTC.

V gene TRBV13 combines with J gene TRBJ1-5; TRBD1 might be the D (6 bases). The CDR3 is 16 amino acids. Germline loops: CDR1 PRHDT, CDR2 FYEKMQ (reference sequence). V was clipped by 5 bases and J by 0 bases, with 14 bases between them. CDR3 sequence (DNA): TGTGCCAGCAGCAAGGGACACCGAGATAGCAATCAGCCCCAGCATTTT. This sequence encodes CASSKGHRDSNQPQHF.

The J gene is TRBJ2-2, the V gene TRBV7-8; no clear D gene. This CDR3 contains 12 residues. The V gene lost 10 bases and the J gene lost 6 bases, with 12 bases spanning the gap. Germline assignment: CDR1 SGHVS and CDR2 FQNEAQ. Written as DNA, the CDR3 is TGTGCCACCCTGGATCGGTCCGGGGAGCTGTTTTTT. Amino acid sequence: CATLDRSGELFF.